The 18 T cell receptor beta chains below were found in one sample sequenced in a study of human T cells and chemical hapten exposure. MiXCR, applied by TCRdb to the RACE reads, yields one record per CDR3 protein. The sample includes fewer than 100,000 distinct CDR3 sequences, 12% of them seen just once. Time point meaning: patch test 1, 2 weeks after DPC sensitization. Stated treatment: therapeutic diphenylcyclopropenone sensitization with weekly scalp DPC. Sequencing used whole blood, obtained in connection with sensitization to the hapten diphenylcyclopropenone (DPC). The receptors here all came from a woman in her forties with alopecia areata. Some clones in this sample may be carry-over from other donors' samples.

Note on this clonotype: One junction end disagrees with the germline gene, perhaps due to a read error. The rearrangement links TRBV28 to TRBJ1-1; possible D gene TRBD1, 5 bases. CDR3 length: 14 amino acids. Germline-derived CDR1 and CDR2 are MDHEN and SYDVKM. CDR3 nucleotides: TGTGTCAGCGGGGAGGGCAGGGCACCCTTTGAAGCTTTCTTT. It codes for CVSGEGRAPFEAFF.

The CDR3 coding sequence is TGTGCCAGCAGCTTAGAAGGGGCTAGCAATGAGCAGTTCTTC. It encodes CASSLEGASNEQFF. The gene calls are TRBV7-8 and TRBJ2-1; weak D call: TRBD1 (5 bases). The CDR3 sequence is 14 residues long. Germline V CDR1 and CDR2: SGHVS, FQNEAQ. The V end lost 1 base, the J end lost 6 bases, and 10 bases lay between the germline ends.

This clonotype was seen a few times. J is TRBJ1-2 and V is TRBV11-2; D may be TRBD1 (6 bases). Trimming removed 5 bases from V and 5 bases from J, with 15 bases in between. Germline V CDR1 and CDR2: SGHAT, FQNNGV. This CDR3 comprises 14 residues. CDR3: CASSVGGRWYGYTF. The CDR3 DNA is TGTGCCAGCAGCGTAGGGGGACGGTGGTATGGCTACACCTTC.

This clonotype was seen more than once but under ten times. The gene calls are TRBV7-2 and TRBJ1-1; a possible D gene is TRBD1 (6 bases). Germline V gene sequence: CDR1 SGHTA, CDR2 FQGNSA. The CDR3 runs 14 residues. Trimming removed 3 bases from V and 7 bases from J, with 15 bases in between. CDR3: CASSLQQGTSEAFF. The CDR3 DNA reads as TGTGCCAGCAGCTTGCAACAGGGTACTAGTGAAGCTTTCTTT.

V gene TRBV12-3 or TRBV12-4 combines with J gene TRBJ2-3; TRBD2 agrees at 9 bases. The CDR3 sequence is 15 residues long. V was clipped by 5 bases and J by 5 bases; unmatched bases: 8. The CDR3 nucleotides are TGTGCCAGCAGTCCGCGGGAGGGCCTCAAAGATACGCAGTATTTT. Protein sequence: CASSPREGLKDTQYF.

Written as DNA, the CDR3 is TGTGCCAGCAGCTGGGGGCGAACGGGTGAAAAACTGTTTTTT. Amino acids: CASSWGRTGEKLFF. The gene calls are TRBV7-2 and TRBJ1-4; TRBD1 is a possible D gene (6 bases). Germline lookup yields CDR1 SGHTA and CDR2 FQGNSA. V was shortened by 4 bases and J by 7 bases, with 13 bases between the two germline ends. This CDR3 region has 14 residues.

The rearrangement links TRBV14 to TRBJ2-7, with a weak D call TRBD2 (7 bases). Trimming took 4 bases from V and 2 from J, leaving 18 bases between them. The CDR3 extends over 16 amino acids. CDR1 SGHDN and CDR2 FVKESK come from the germline V gene. The CDR3 is CASSPHRGAPTYEQYF. CDR3 in DNA: TGTGCCAGCAGCCCCCACCGGGGGGCCCCGACCTACGAGCAGTACTTC.

This clonotype has ten or more counts. This chain connects TRBV7-9 to TRBJ2-5, with TRBD1 matching 8 bases. The germline V gene has CDR1 SEHNR and CDR2 FQNEAQ (reference sequence). CDR3 length: 13 amino acids. The V segment lost 6 bases and the J segment 3 bases; nucleotides outside the gene matches: 3. The CDR3 here is CASRHRGEETQYF. As DNA, the CDR3 is TGTGCCAGCAGGCACAGGGGGGAAGAGACCCAGTACTTC.

This clonotype was seen a few times. The chain combines TRBV7-6 with TRBJ2-2, with D perhaps matching TRBD1 or TRBD2 (7 bases each). This CDR3 has 16 residues. Trimming shortened V by 5 bases and J by 4 bases, and 17 bases separated the two germline ends. Germline CDR1 SGHVS, CDR2 FNYEAQ. Here the CDR3 DNA reads TGTGCCAGCAGCGCTGATACAGGGGAGGGCACCGGGGAGCTGTTTTTT. The encoded protein is CASSADTGEGTGELFF.

V gene TRBV11-2 combines with J gene TRBJ2-5; D not resolved. This CDR3 contains 12 residues. Germline V gene data show CDR1 as SGHAT and CDR2 as FQNNGV. V lost 6 bases, J lost 5 bases, and 10 bases lay in between. The CDR3, as DNA: TGTGCCAGCAGGCAGAGTGGGGAGACCCAGTACTTC. Translated: CASRQSGETQYF.

In this sample, this clonotype turned up a few times. DNA for the CDR3: TGCAGCGTTGAAGATGTTTCCTCTGGGGCCAACGTCCTGACTTTC. Encoded protein: CSVEDVSSGANVLTF. The genes are TRBV29-1 and TRBJ2-6; the D is unclear. Germline assignment: CDR1 SQVTM and CDR2 ANQGSEA. The CDR3 is 15 amino acids. Between the trimmed V and J ends, which lost 0 bases and 0 bases, there was a span of 6 bases. The entire variable domain, with the rest obtained from reference TRBV29-1 and TRBJ2-6, is as follows: SAVISQKPSRDICQRGTSLTIQCQVDSQVTMMFWYRQQPGQSLTLIATANQGSEATYESGFVIDKFPISRPNLTFSTLTVSNMSPEDSSIYLCSVEDVSSGANVLTFGAGSRLTVL.

This clonotype was seen at least ten times. DNA for the CDR3: TGCAGCGCTAGGGACAGCGGGCGGGAGACCCAGTACTTC. Amino acid sequence: CSARDSGRETQYF. J is TRBJ2-5 and V is TRBV29-1, with D possibly being TRBD1 (7 bases). The length of the CDR3 is 13 residues. Germline CDR1 reads SQVTM; CDR2 reads ANQGSEA. V shed 7 bases and J shed 5 bases, with 17 bases lying between them.

This clonotype was observed a few times. The DNA of the CDR3 is TGTGCCAGCAGTGTACAGGGCGATGAGCAGTTCTTC. Residues: CASSVQGDEQFF. The chain uses TRBV6-2 or TRBV6-3 and TRBJ2-1; TRBD1 is a possible D gene (6 bases). Trimming took off 5 bases at V and 8 bases at J, with 10 bases between the two ends. The CDR3 is 12 amino acids. CDR1 is MNHEY, CDR2 SVGEGT, per germline.

This clonotype was observed many times. The J gene is TRBJ1-1, the V gene TRBV18; no firm D call. The CDR3 has 15 amino acids. Between the trimmed V and J ends, which lost 2 bases and 0 bases, there was a span of 10 bases. Germline V gene sequence: CDR1 KGHSH, CDR2 LQKENI. The CDR3 region has the DNA TGTGCCAGCTCACCAGGCGAGGGCTTGAACACTGAAGCTTTCTTT. Amino acid sequence: CASSPGEGLNTEAFF.

This clonotype was picked up many times. This chain uses TRBV18 with TRBJ1-1; D call uncertain. The CDR3 runs to 15 residues. The germline V gene has CDR1 KGHSH and CDR2 LQKENI. The V gene lost 3 bases and the J gene lost 3 bases, with 14 bases spanning the gap. CDR3 loop: CASSPSAGVDTEAFF. The CDR3 bases are TGTGCCAGCTCACCCTCCGCCGGCGTTGACACTGAAGCTTTCTTT.

This clonotype was picked up a small number of times. The V gene is TRBV4-3, the J gene TRBJ2-5, with 8 positions matching TRBD1. CDR3 length: 15 amino acids. Germline trimming cut 4 bases from V and 3 bases from J; bases unmatched to any gene: 7. Germline V gives CDR1 LGHNA, CDR2 YSLEER. The CDR3 nucleotides are TGCGCCAGCAGCCGGACCGGACAGGGCAAAGAGACCCAGTACTTC. It encodes CASSRTGQGKETQYF.

This clonotype was counted a few times. The chain recombines TRBV29-1 with TRBJ2-7; maybe TRBD1 (6 bases). Between the trimmed V and J ends, which lost 7 bases and 5 bases, there was a span of 15 bases. The length of the CDR3 is 12 residues. Germline V gene data show CDR1 as SQVTM and CDR2 as ANQGSEA. The CDR3 region is CSAKQGYNEQYF. CDR3 DNA sequence: TGCAGCGCGAAACAGGGTTATAACGAGCAGTACTTC.

This clonotype showed up just a few times. The CDR3 loop reads CATGLVPTGELFF. The CDR3 DNA follows: TGTGCCACCGGACTAGTCCCCACCGGGGAGCTGTTTTTT. V gene TRBV6-2 or TRBV6-3 combines with J gene TRBJ2-2, with 7 bases aligning to TRBD2. The CDR3 consists of 13 residues. The trim removed 10 bases at V and 4 bases at J, leaving 6 bases unmatched. Germline assignment: CDR1 MNHEY and CDR2 SVGEGT.